This T cell receptor (beta chain) is drawn from a study of cytomegalovirus exposure and HLA in healthy donors listed by TCRdb under 2017. In the study overall: An earlier analysis of roughly 630 of the donors reported more than 250 Gb of sequence data and 117 million unique TCR beta sequences from 150 million to 200 million T cells. Genome-wide SNP genotypes for about 65% of the 666 donors were used in a later genetic analysis, which treated that subset as a discovery cohort. In an earlier analysis of about 590 of the donors, high-throughput TCR beta sequencing was used to judge whether each TCR beta V gene segment behaved as functional or pseudogenic. Every repertoire in the discovery cohort had been generated on one and the same sequencing platform. Among roughly 400 genotyped donors of the cohort, an average of about 220,000 unique TCR beta nucleotide sequences was sequenced per donor, of which roughly 18% were non-productive. The number of typed donors differed by locus: roughly 629-640 for A, B, C, DRB1 and DQB1; 500 to 550 for DQA1; 606 for DPA1; and around 490 for DPB1. Donor age, sex, ethnicity and CMV serostatus were collected together with the repertoire data. Along with the roughly 670-subject first cohort, a separate validation cohort of over a hundred different subjects was used. Using immunosequencing, the study profiled T cell repertoires from around 680 subjects and related those repertoires to cytomegalovirus serostatus. The later analysis used no new phenotypic data to find candidate immune exposures, relying instead on TCR beta sequences and their occurrence across donors. In a later analysis, previously published TCR beta repertoires from 550 to 700 donors were re-analyzed and high-resolution HLA genotyping was added so that TCR occurrence patterns could be studied. Roughly five DR-DQ haplotypes were handled as single units for association and clustering because linkage in the cohort was strong. High-throughput TCR immunosequencing, statistical association of individual TCRs with disease status, and machine learning were combined to predict cytomegalovirus infection status. The genetic ancestry cluster associated with self-reported Caucasian donors included 81% of the roughly 390 genotyped donors. The study aimed to test whether cataloging public T cell receptors could reveal signatures of past pathogen exposure. Both class I and class II loci were covered by HLA typing, at four-digit resolution. Approximately 310 gigabases of sequencing data and approximately 93 million unique TCR sequences were included in an early release covering 500 to 750 HLA-typed donors. Broad study findings and their caveats: Over 15 rarely observed V segments, including chromosome 9 orphons, were excluded from the earlier analysis of several hundred of the donors because counts were too low. Cytomegalovirus status was reported to be diagnosed by the classifier with high specificity and sensitivity in both the original and validation cohorts. According to a later analysis, most CMV-associated TCR beta chains appeared to be HLA-restricted, and the HLA associations seemed to be driven largely by CMV exposure. The study listed 164 TCR beta chains as associated with cytomegalovirus. In an earlier analysis of 587 of the donors, most TCR beta V segments appeared in productive rearrangements about 90% or about 30% of the time, broadly matching IMGT annotations. A few of the identified cytomegalovirus-associated TCR beta chains were confirmed in vitro to be specific for cytomegalovirus antigens. Strong co-occurrence of HLA alleles, especially DR and DQ, made assigning TCR associations to individual alleles difficult. In a later genetic analysis, a missense DCLRE1C variant was associated with V-gene and J-gene trimming of TCR beta chains, and the association was replicated in an independent cohort. According to the authors, the approach could potentially be generalized to other disease states and immunological phenotypes. A later genetic analysis reported fewer N-insertions in productive TCRs among donors in an Asian-associated ancestry cluster than the approximately 670-donor mean. Some IMGT-functional V segments, including TRBV6-2 and TRBV6-3, could not be distinguished by the 87-base-pair reads and were therefore excluded. Immune exposure information for the cohort was limited to CMV serostatus. Only TCR beta chains were sequenced in this cohort, and the absence of alpha or paired-chain data limited detectable features. A further reported finding was that TCR beta sequences accurately predicted the HLA-A and HLA-B alleles for most subjects in the first cohort. According to a later analysis, parvovirus B19, influenza, CMV and Epstein-Barr virus appeared linked to several top co-occurrence clusters. Compared with equally common non-associated chains, HLA-associated TCR beta chains in a later analysis were more clonally expanded and had lower generation probabilities. The presence/absence analyses assumed that sequencing depth was roughly uniform across donors, and that assumption may not be true. In a later analysis, TCR association rates were found to vary across HLA loci, with the most associated TCRs seen for DRB1 alleles and the fewest for HLA-C alleles. Correlated functional status among segregating V segments might reflect linkage disequilibrium, but an unknown experimental factor could not be ruled out. Specific HLA alleles were associated with some 15,000 TCR beta sequences at a false discovery rate of 0.05 in a later analysis. Because HLA typing was missing for some donors at each locus, association tests included only the typed subset. A cluster of highly shared sequence variants was judged likely to be a technical artifact of the sequencing pipeline. Across donors, most TCR sequences were observed very rarely, whereas some public TCRs were present in many individuals.

Counted from cysteine to phenylalanine, this CDR3 has 15 amino acids. The read is trimmed to its CDR3 DNA, 45 bases read in frame from base 1. Based on the germline V gene, the CDR1 and CDR2 sequences are SNHLY and FYNNEI. V is trimmed back by 5 bases and J by 1 base, and the junction contains 7 bases that no gene match accounts for. The cohort consisted of fewer than 700 healthy bone marrow donors. All cohort members were sampled while nominally healthy, although unrecorded immune exposures were likely present. The donor tested CMV seropositive, placing the donor among the 289 seropositive members of the cohort. Every donor gave a peripheral blood sample, and the peripheral blood mononuclear cells from that sample were used for TCR beta sequencing. The Qiagen DNeasy Blood Extraction Kit was used to extract genomic DNA from the blood cell samples. To prepare the library, the immunoSEQ multiplex PCR assay was applied. A mixture of 60 forward primers for TCR Vbeta segments and 13 reverse primers for TCR Jbeta segments was used in the multiplex PCR. The CDR3 region of rearranged TCR beta genes was amplified from genomic DNA by a multiplex PCR assay. The Illumina HiSeq System was used to sequence the amplified TCR beta libraries as 87-base-pair reads. Concerning the study's data processing: A later analysis tallied tens of millions of unique TCR beta chains across the 660 or so repertoires, and approximately 12 million of those chains were shared by two or more donors. To remove PCR and sequencing errors, raw reads were error-corrected and collapsed into unique sequences using a nearest-neighbor algorithm that merged closely related sequences. To assign V, D and J gene segments, CDR3 sequences were aligned to IMGT reference sequences. For a sequence to be retained, a match of at least six nucleotides was required to both a V gene segment and a J gene segment. A rearrangement counted as productive if the CDR3 had no stop codons and remained in frame with V and J, and every other rearrangement counted as non-productive. CDR3 was defined by IMGT convention, running from the second conserved V-encoded cysteine to the conserved J-encoded phenylalanine. In an earlier analysis of some 550 of the donors, sequences lacking an unambiguous match to a single V gene segment were excluded. In an earlier analysis of about 590 of the donors, a V segment was called functional when productive rearrangements were above 56.7%, and segregating when the standard deviation between donors exceeded 5%. A statistical classification framework was built for diagnosing cytomegalovirus status from the catalog of TCR beta chain sequences. V and J gene assignment, in a later analysis, came from comparing TCR nucleotide sequences with IMGT/GENE-DB human TR gene sequences. In a later analysis, CDR3 sequences and most-parsimonious VDJ recombination scenarios were assigned using the TCRdist pipeline. In a later analysis, every TCR beta chain was defined by the combination of its CDR3 amino acid sequence and its V-gene family, and reads without a unique V-gene family were dropped. To address suspected cross-contamination and a sequencing artifact, a later analysis removed some 620 highly shared, low-generation-probability nucleotide sequences. In a later analysis, a clonal expansion index was calculated for each public chain from normalized within-repertoire ranks of inferred template counts. A later analysis computed generation probabilities with a VDJ recombination model fitted to out-of-frame rearrangements, and checked the results against IGoR. A later analysis scored TCR-TCR, TCR-HLA and TCR-CMV co-occurrence with hypergeometric tests, applying a repertoire-size bias correction to TCR pairs. False discovery rates were estimated in a later analysis by permuting HLA or CMV assignments 20 times. In a later analysis, co-occurring TCRs were grouped with DBSCAN, and TCRdist sequence similarity was added when clustering was performed within HLA-allele-positive subsets. For co-occurrence clustering, repertoires with fewer than 30,000 or more than 120,000 public chains were excluded, along with roughly five repertoires with anomalous nucleotide sharing. This immuneACCESS table, as held by TCRdb, lists in-frame sequences with V and J called but not all clones. Of the missing ones, under half trace to an unresolved V gene in checked studies; the others have no known cause. V and J calls and clone size are as listed in that table; D and trimming were resolved from the DNA. The sample yields more than 90,000 clones; under 90% were counted once. Together, the top ten hold less than 5% of the sample.

A note on this clone: It lacks a known antigen. No much larger clone is present one base from it, and per-base qualities are unavailable.

The specimen was PBMCs. The chain is made from TRBV2 and TRBJ1-2, and 7 junctional nucleotides match TRBD1. The source of this sequence is a woman in her 70s in good health and CMV-seropositive. The CDR3 corresponds to CASSQGGMNNYGYTF. The bases read TGTGCCAGCAGTCAGGGGGGAATGAATAACTATGGCTACACCTTC.